This T cell receptor beta chain stems from a study of response to subunit inactivated influenza vaccine. This clonotype was recorded at least ten times. Its antigen is not identified. Broader study findings: With each seasonal influenza vaccination, the authors suggested, few new T cells are recruited.

This CDR3 is built from 17 residues. V was clipped by 3 bases and J by 5 bases; unmatched bases: 15. Germline values: CDR1 SGHRS, CDR2 YFSETQ. One entry per CDR3 protein, called by TCRdb with MiXCR from the RT-PCR reads. The sample yields under 800,000 distinct CDR3 sequences, around 13% seen once. The chain uses TRBV5-1 and TRBJ2-7, with 9 positions matching TRBD1. The source material was PBMCs from blood, sampled roughly 15 days before vaccination. The source is a middle-aged man who received an inactivated influenza vaccine. The CDR3 DNA reads TGCGCCAGCAGCTCCACCCCGGGACAGGGAATTGTCAACGAGCAGTACTTC. Amino acid sequence: CASSSTPGQGIVNEQYF. Drawing the rest from reference TRBV5-1 and TRBJ2-7, the complete variable domain is KAGVTQTPRYLIKTRGQQVTLSCSPISGHRSVSWYQQTPGQGLQFLFEYFSETQRNKGNFPGRFSGRQFSNSRSEMNVSTLELGDSALYLCASSSTPGQGIVNEQYFGPGTRLTVT.